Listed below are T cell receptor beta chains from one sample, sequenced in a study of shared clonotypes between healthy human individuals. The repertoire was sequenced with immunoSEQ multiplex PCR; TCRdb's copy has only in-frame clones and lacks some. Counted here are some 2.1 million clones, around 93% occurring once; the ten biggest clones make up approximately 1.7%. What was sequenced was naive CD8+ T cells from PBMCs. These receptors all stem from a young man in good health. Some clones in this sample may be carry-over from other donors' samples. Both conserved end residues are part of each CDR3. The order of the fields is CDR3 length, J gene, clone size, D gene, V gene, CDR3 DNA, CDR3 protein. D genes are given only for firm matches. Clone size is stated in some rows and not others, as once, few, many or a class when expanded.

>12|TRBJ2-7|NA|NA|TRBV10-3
TGTGCCATCAGTGAGTCGATCTACGAGCAGTACTTC
CAISESIYEQYF
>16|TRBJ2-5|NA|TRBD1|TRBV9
TGTGCCAGCAGCGTAGAGCTGGCAGGGGGCTCGGAGACCCAGTACTTC
CASSVELAGGSETQYF
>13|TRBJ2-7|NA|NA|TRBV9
TGTGCCAGCAGCACAGGACTGCCCTACGAGCAGTACTTC
CASSTGLPYEQYF
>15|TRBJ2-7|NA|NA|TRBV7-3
TGTGCCAGCAGCTTACTGGGCGGACCAACCTACGAGCAGTACTTC
CASSLLGGPTYEQYF
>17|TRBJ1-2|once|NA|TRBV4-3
TGCGCCAGCAGCCAAGATGGAATTGGGACATATAACTATGGCTACACCTTC
CASSQDGIGTYNYGYTF
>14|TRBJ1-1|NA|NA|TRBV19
TGTGCCAGTAGATCCCGCCTCCTGAACACTGAAGCTTTCTTT
CASRSRLLNTEAFF
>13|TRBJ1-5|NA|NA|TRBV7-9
TGTGCCAGCAGCTTAGATGGGGCTCAGCCCCAGCATTTT
CASSLDGAQPQHF
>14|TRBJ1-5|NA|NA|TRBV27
TGTGCCAGCAGTCCAGGACGAGCCCATCAGCCCCAGCATTTT
CASSPGRAHQPQHF
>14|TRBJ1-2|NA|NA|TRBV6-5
TGTGCCAGCAGTTACTCCGAAGGAGTCTATGGCTACACCTTC
CASSYSEGVYGYTF
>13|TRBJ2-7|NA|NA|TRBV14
TGTGCCAGCAGCCAAGACGGACACTACGAGCAGTACTTC
CASSQDGHYEQYF
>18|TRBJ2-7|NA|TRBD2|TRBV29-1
TGCAGCGTAAAGGGACTAGCGGGAGGCTACGATCCCTCCTACGAGCAGTACTTC
CSVKGLAGGYDPSYEQYF
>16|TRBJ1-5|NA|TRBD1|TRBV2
TGTGCCAGCAGTGAAAAGGGACAGGGGAGTCGTCAGCCCCAGCATTTT
CASSEKGQGSRQPQHF
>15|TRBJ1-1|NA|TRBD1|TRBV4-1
TGCGCCAGCAGCCAAGTCTACAGGGGCCCCACTGAAGCTTTCTTT
CASSQVYRGPTEAFF
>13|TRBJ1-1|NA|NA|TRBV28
TGTGCCAGCAACCCCGTAAGAAACACTGAAGCTTTCTTT
CASNPVRNTEAFF
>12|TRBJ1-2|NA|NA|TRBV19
TGTGCCAGTGAAACGGTTCAGGATGGCTACACCTTC
CASETVQDGYTF
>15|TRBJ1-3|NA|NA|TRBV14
TGTGCCAGCAGCCAAGTATGGGGTTTTGGAAACACCATATATTTT
CASSQVWGFGNTIYF
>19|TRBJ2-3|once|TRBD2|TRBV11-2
TGTGCCAGCAGACAACGGGGAGGGTTAGGCCTCCCAGGCACAGATACGCAGTATTTT
CASRQRGGLGLPGTDTQYF
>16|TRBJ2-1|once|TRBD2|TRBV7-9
TGTGCCAGCAGCAAATGGACTAGCGGGGATGTTTATGAGCAGTTCTTC
CASSKWTSGDVYEQFF
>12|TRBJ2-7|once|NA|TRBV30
TGTGCCAGTACCGGGTCCAAGTACGAGCAGTACTTC
CASTGSKYEQYF
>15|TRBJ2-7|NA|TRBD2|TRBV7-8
TGTGCCAGCAGCTTACCGACTAGCGGGAGCTACGAGCAGTACTTC
CASSLPTSGSYEQYF
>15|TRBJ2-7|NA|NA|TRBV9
TGTGCCAGCAGCACCCCCGGGACGCCACCCTACGAGCAGTACTTC
CASSTPGTPPYEQYF
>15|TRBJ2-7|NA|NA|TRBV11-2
TGTGCCAGCAGCTTACTACGGGGTGGGGTTGGCGAGCAGTACTTC
CASSLLRGGVGEQYF
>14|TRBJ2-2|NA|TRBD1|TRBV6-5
TGTGCCAGCAGGGGGACAGGGCGGACCGGGGAGCTGTTTTTT
CASRGTGRTGELFF
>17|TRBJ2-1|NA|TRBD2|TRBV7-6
TGTGCCAGCAGCTTAGGCGGGAGGGCGGGTACCTACAATGAGCAGTTCTTC
CASSLGGRAGTYNEQFF
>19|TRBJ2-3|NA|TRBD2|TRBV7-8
TGTGCCAGCAGCTTAGGGGGACTAGCGGGAGGGCTAGGCACAGATACGCAGTATTTT
CASSLGGLAGGLGTDTQYF
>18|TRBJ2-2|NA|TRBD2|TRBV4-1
TGCGCCAGCAGCCAAGATCGAGGACTAGCGGGAGTCGGCGGGGAGCTGTTTTTT
CASSQDRGLAGVGGELFF
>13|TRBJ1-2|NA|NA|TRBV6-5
TGTGCCAGCAGTTATTCCGCGTCCGGGGATTGCACCTTC
CASSYSASGDCTF
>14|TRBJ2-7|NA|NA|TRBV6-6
TGTGCCAGCAGTTACGGGGAGGTCAGCTACGAGCAGTACTTC
CASSYGEVSYEQYF
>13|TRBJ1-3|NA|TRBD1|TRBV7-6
TGTGCCAGCAGCTCCAGGGGGGGAAACACCATATATTTT
CASSSRGGNTIYF
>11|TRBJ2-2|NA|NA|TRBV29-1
TGCAGCGGGAGGTGGACCGGGGAGCTGTTTTTT
CSGRWTGELFF
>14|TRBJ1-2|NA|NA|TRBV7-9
TGTGCCAGCAGCTCGGGGGCGCAAAGGTATGGCTACACCTTC
CASSSGAQRYGYTF
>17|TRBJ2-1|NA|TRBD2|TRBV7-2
TGTGCCAGCAGCTTATCAACGGGACTAGCGGATTACAATGAGCAGTTCTTC
CASSLSTGLADYNEQFF
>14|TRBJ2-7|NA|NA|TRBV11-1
TGTGCCAGCAGCCCGTACAGGGCTACCTACGAGCAGTACTTC
CASSPYRATYEQYF
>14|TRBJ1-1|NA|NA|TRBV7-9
TGTGCCAGCAGCGCACCGGGATCCTATGTGGAAGCTTTCTTT
CASSAPGSYVEAFF
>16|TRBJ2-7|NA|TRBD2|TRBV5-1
TGCGCCAGCAGCTTGGGTTTACGGGAGGAAGGCTACGAGCAGTACTTC
CASSLGLREEGYEQYF
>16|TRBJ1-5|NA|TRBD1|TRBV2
TGTGCCAGCAGGGGTGACAGGGACTATAGCAATCAGCCCCAGCATTTT
CASRGDRDYSNQPQHF
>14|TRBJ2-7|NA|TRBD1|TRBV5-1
TGTGCCAGCAGCTTGGTGGACAGGGCTCACGAGCAGTACTTC
CASSLVDRAHEQYF
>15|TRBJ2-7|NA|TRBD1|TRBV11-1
TGTGCCAGCAGCTCCCGGGACAGAAATCGCTACGAGCAGTACTTC
CASSSRDRNRYEQYF
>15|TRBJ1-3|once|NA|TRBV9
TGTGCCAGCAAGGCTATGCGTCCTTTAGGAAACACCATATATTTT
CASKAMRPLGNTIYF
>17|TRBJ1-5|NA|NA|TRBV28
TGTGCCAGCAGGACACTGACCTCGGACTTTAGCAATCAGCCCCAGCATTTT
CASRTLTSDFSNQPQHF
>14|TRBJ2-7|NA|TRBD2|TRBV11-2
TGTGCCAGCAGCTTAACTAGCGGCTCCTACGAGCAGTACTTC
CASSLTSGSYEQYF
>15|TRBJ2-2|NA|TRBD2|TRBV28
TGTGCCAGCAGCCTAGCGGGAGGGGTCACCGGGGAGCTGTTTTTT
CASSLAGGVTGELFF
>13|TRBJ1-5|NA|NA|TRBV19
TGTGCCAGTGGGGGGGTGGCCCCTCAGCCCCAGCATTTT
CASGGVAPQPQHF
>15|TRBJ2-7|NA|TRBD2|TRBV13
TGTGCCAGTTCCTCACGGCTAGCGGGACTCTACGAGCAGTACTTC
CASSSRLAGLYEQYF
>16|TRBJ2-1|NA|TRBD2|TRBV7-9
TGTGCCAGCAGCTTAGCCTTAGGACTAGCGGAAAATGAGCAGTTCTTC
CASSLALGLAENEQFF
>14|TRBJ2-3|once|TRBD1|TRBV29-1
TGCAGCGTCGCGGGACAGGGGTTGACAGATACGCAGTATTTT
CSVAGQGLTDTQYF
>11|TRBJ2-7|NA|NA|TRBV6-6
TGTGCCAGCGGGACAAATTACGAGCAGTACTTC
CASGTNYEQYF
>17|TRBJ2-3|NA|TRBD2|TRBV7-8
TGTGCCAGCAGCTCGGGACTAGCGGGGCGGGACGCAGATACGCAGTATTTT
CASSSGLAGRDADTQYF
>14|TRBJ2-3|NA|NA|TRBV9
TGTGCCAGCAGCGGAACAGGGTACACAGATACGCAGTATTTT
CASSGTGYTDTQYF
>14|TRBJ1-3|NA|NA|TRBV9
TGTGCCAGCAGCGAGGGGGGCTCTGGAAACACCATATATTTT
CASSEGGSGNTIYF
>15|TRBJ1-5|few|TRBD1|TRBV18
TGTGCCAGCTCACTTGACAGGGCGAAAGACCAGCCCCAGCATTTT
CASSLDRAKDQPQHF